The clone carrying this TCR beta chain was seen at least ten times. Antigen unknown. Trimming stripped 4 bases from V and 0 bases from J, with 9 bases between. Germline CDR1 and CDR2: SGDLS and YYNGEE. CDR3 length: 14 amino acids. The entry originates in a study of human T cells and chemical hapten exposure. Study-level points and caveats: Significantly more large CDR3 similarity clusters were formed by expanded TCRs than by controls.

Individual cDNA molecules each carried unique molecular identifiers attached by the library. MiXCR, applied by TCRdb to the RACE reads, yields one record per CDR3 protein. The sample includes nearly 350,000 distinct CDR3 sequences, approximately 6.9% of them seen just once. Documented time point: patch test 1, 2 weeks after DPC sensitization. Treatment indicated: therapeutic diphenylcyclopropenone sensitization with weekly scalp DPC. The study enrolled 18 to 70-year-old alopecia patients suitable for DPC. This chain connects TRBV9 to TRBJ2-3; D is possibly TRBD2 (5 bases). The source of this sequence is a woman aged 18 to 35 with alopecia areata. Some clones in this sample may be carry-over from other donors' samples. The material was whole blood, obtained in connection with sensitization to the hapten diphenylcyclopropenone (DPC). The CDR3 sequence is CASSRSGSTDTQYF. CDR3 sequence (DNA): TGTGCCAGCAGCCGAAGCGGAAGCACAGATACGCAGTATTTT.